This TCR beta chain derives from a study of blood T cells in healthy people across ages. V was cut by 6 bases and J by 5 bases, with 20 bases left in between. There are 16 residues in the CDR3. Primed by a sample-barcoded 5' primer and a J-beta primer mix, a second PCR proceeded for about 7 to 12 cycles. TCRdb recomputed calls from the 5' RACE reads with MiXCR, one row per CDR3 protein. This sample has around 900,000 distinct CDR3 sequences, with about 53% found just once. V usage is TRBV12-3 or TRBV12-4 and J usage is TRBJ1-5; D remains unclear. The origin of this receptor is a woman aged 60-75 years in good health. Sequencing was done on a sample of blood. In DNA form, the CDR3 reads TGTGCCAGCAGCTCTCCCACTGGACGTGCTGATCAGCCCCAGCATTTT. Protein product: CASSSPTGRADQPQHF.